This entry lists 32 T cell receptor beta chains sequenced from one sample in a study of blood T cells in healthy people across ages (dated by TCRdb to 2014 to 2015). Receptor libraries were prepared by 5' RACE. Instrument used: Illumina HiSeq 2500. A second PCR of 7 to 11 cycles was performed with a sample-barcoded 5' primer and a J-beta primer mix. TCRdb applied fastp at Q25 and MiXCR to the public reads, then kept only in-frame beta chains. Each entry is one CDR3 protein sequence, shown with its most common DNA and genes. The sample table holds about 830,000 distinct CDR3 sequences, of which around 68% were seen once. The ten largest clones capture 25% to 30% of the sample. Sequencing was performed on blood. The receptor set was obtained from a man aged 30 to 45 in good health.

The chain couples TRBV7-8 to TRBJ2-3, with 8 bases aligning to TRBD1. This CDR3 spans 17 amino acids. In germline, CDR1 is SGHVS, CDR2 FQNEAQ. V lost 3 bases, J lost 2 bases, and 10 bases stayed unmatched. CDR3 nucleotides: TGTGCCAGCAGCTTCCTCCTACGGGACAGGCACACAGATACGCAGTATTTT. Translating it yields CASSFLLRDRHTDTQYF.

The chain employs TRBV4-3 and TRBJ2-7, with D unresolved. Germline CDR1 LGHNA, CDR2 YSLEER. Trimming stripped 3 bases from V and 5 bases from J, with 14 bases between. The CDR3 has 14 amino acids. The CDR3 bases are TGCGCCAGCAGCCAGGCTAAGTGGGCGCACGAGCAGTACTTC. Protein: CASSQAKWAHEQYF.

The chain links TRBV29-1 to TRBJ1-2; a weak D match, TRBD1 (6 bases). V dropped 6 bases and J dropped 7 bases, with 24 bases sitting between them. The CDR3 loop spans 15 amino acids. Per germline, CDR1 SQVTM and CDR2 ANQGSEA. The CDR3 region has the DNA TGCAGCGTGAGTTCCCGGGACAACCTGCGGAGTGGCTACACCTTC. Its protein is CSVSSRDNLRSGYTF.

The chain uses TRBV12-3 or TRBV12-4 and TRBJ1-1; D is uncertain. Trimming left V 6 bases short and J 0 bases short, with 11 bases between. The length of the CDR3 is 14 residues. The CDR3 DNA is TGTGCCAGCAGGACCAGAGAACTGAACACTGAAGCTTTCTTT. It translates to CASRTRELNTEAFF.

The V call is TRBV18, the J call TRBJ2-3, with TRBD1 identical over 9 bases. CDR3 size: 15 residues. The junction had 4 bases not matched to a gene; V was cut back by 5 bases and J by 1 base. From germline, CDR1 is KGHSH and CDR2 LQKENI. CDR3 nucleotide sequence: TGTGCCAGCTCAACCGACAGGGGGGGCACAGATACGCAGTATTTT. Translated, it gives CASSTDRGGTDTQYF.

The rearrangement uses TRBV10-3 and TRBJ1-1; D is perhaps TRBD1 (5 bases). This CDR3 comprises 12 residues. CDR1 is ENHRY, CDR2 SYGVKD, per germline. Trimming cost V 6 bases and J 7 bases, with 12 bases left between them. CDR3 amino acids: CAIRTARSEAFF. Written as DNA, the CDR3 is TGTGCCATCAGGACAGCAAGGAGTGAAGCTTTCTTT.

The chain links TRBV3-1 to TRBJ2-3, with D perhaps matching TRBD1 (5 bases). V was clipped by 0 bases and J by 9 bases, with 7 bases between them. CDR1 and CDR2 from the germline V gene are LGHDT and YNNKEL (reference sequence). The CDR3 runs to 12 residues. The CDR3 DNA follows: TGTGCCAGCAGCCAAGAGCCAGGGACGCAGTATTTT. It translates to CASSQEPGTQYF.

The chain couples TRBV9 to TRBJ1-2; TRBD1 matches 8 bases. V trimming: 0 bases; J trimming: 4 bases; junction bases outside the gene matches: 11. This CDR3 contains 17 residues. Germline lookup yields CDR1 SGDLS and CDR2 YYNGEE. CDR3 nucleotide sequence: TGTGCCAGCAGCGTAGGGCCCTCCCTCCAGGGGGCCTATGGCTACACCTTC. It encodes CASSVGPSLQGAYGYTF.

V gene TRBV12-3 or TRBV12-4 combines with J gene TRBJ2-5; 10 bases map to TRBD2. V was clipped by 4 bases and J by 2 bases; unmatched bases: 4. The CDR3 is 15 residues long. The DNA for the CDR3 is TGTGCCAGCAGTTCTAGCGGGGGCTTACAAGAGACCCAGTACTTC. Translation: CASSSSGGLQETQYF.

The chain joins TRBV9 to TRBJ2-7; 9 bases match TRBD1. Per the germline V gene, CDR1 is SGDLS and CDR2 is YYNGEE. This CDR3 contains 16 residues. V trimming: 2 bases; J trimming: 2 bases; junction bases outside the gene matches: 8. DNA for the CDR3: TGTGCCAGCAGCGTTGGGGGGAGACAGGGGGCCTACGAGCAGTACTTC. It encodes CASSVGGRQGAYEQYF.

This chain connects TRBV6-6 to TRBJ2-7; a possible D gene is TRBD2 (6 bases). V dropped 3 bases and J dropped 3 bases, with 15 bases sitting between them. Germline V gives CDR1 MNHNY, CDR2 SVGAGI (reference sequence). This CDR3 has 15 residues. The CDR3 here is CASSYSGRGSYEQYF. CDR3 in DNA: TGTGCCAGCAGTTATTCGGGCCGGGGGAGCTACGAGCAGTACTTC.

This clonotype was counted only a few times. The V call is TRBV7-2, the J call TRBJ2-5, with TRBD2 identical over 12 bases. The CDR3 runs to 16 residues. V shed 4 bases, J shed 1 base, and the junction held 4 bases outside the gene matches. Germline loops: CDR1 SGHTA, CDR2 FQGNSA. The CDR3 sequence: CASSSPLAGGQETQYF. CDR3 DNA: TGTGCCAGCAGCTCCCCACTAGCGGGGGGCCAAGAGACCCAGTACTTC.

The chain uses TRBV28 and TRBJ2-1; D possibly corresponds to TRBD1 (6 bases). V was clipped by 7 bases and J by 10 bases, with 20 bases between them. This CDR3 is built from 14 residues. Germline lookup yields CDR1 MDHEN and CDR2 SYDVKM. This CDR3 reads CASTQGAFQGEQFF. CDR3 bases: TGTGCCAGCACACAGGGAGCATTCCAGGGGGAGCAGTTCTTC. Combining the CDR3 with reference TRBV28 and TRBJ2-1 gives the whole variable domain DVKVTQSSRYLVKRTGEKVFLECVQDMDHENMFWYRQDPGLGLRLIYFSYDVKMKEKGDIPEGYSVSREKKERFSLILESASTNQTSMYLCASTQGAFQGEQFFGPGTRLTVL.

The chain combines TRBV7-2 with TRBJ1-1; D possibly corresponds to TRBD1 (6 bases). The length of the CDR3 is 14 residues. Per the germline V gene, CDR1 is SGHTA and CDR2 is FQGNSA. V was cut by 1 base and J by 7 bases, with 13 bases left in between. This CDR3 reads CASSLVPETGEAFF. The CDR3 DNA sequence: TGTGCCAGCAGCTTAGTCCCTGAGACAGGTGAAGCTTTCTTT.

This clonotype was counted between two and nine times. The genes are TRBV7-9 and TRBJ2-7; D remains unclear. V gave up 5 bases and J gave up 7 bases, with 15 bases separating them. Germline loops: CDR1 SEHNR, CDR2 FQNEAQ (reference sequence). This CDR3 contains 13 residues. DNA of the CDR3: TGTGCCAGCAGCCGTGCGCTAACTCGGGAGCAGTACTTC. Protein: CASSRALTREQYF.

There are many counts of this clonotype. The V gene is TRBV7-2, the J gene TRBJ1-2, with D possibly matching TRBD1 (5 bases). The V and J ends lost 1 base and 4 bases respectively, with 13 bases between them. CDR3 length: 15 amino acids. CDR1 and CDR2 from the germline V gene are SGHTA and FQGNSA. CDR3 nucleotide sequence: TGTGCCAGCAGCTTAGGAGGGGAGGGCCTCTATGGCTACACCTTC. Translation: CASSLGGEGLYGYTF.

This clonotype turned up a few times. This chain connects TRBV4-3 to TRBJ2-7; unclear D gene. V lost 0 bases and J 4 bases, leaving 13 bases between the germline ends. This CDR3 spans 15 amino acids. CDR1 and CDR2 (germline): LGHNA, YSLEER. Here the CDR3 DNA reads TGCGCCAGCAGCCAAGAAATAGGGCAGGTATACGAGCAGTACTTC. Protein product: CASSQEIGQVYEQYF.

This clonotype was detected a few times. The rearrangement joins TRBV15 to TRBJ2-5; 7 bases fit TRBD2. The CDR3 sequence is 14 residues long. J gave up 2 bases and V 3 bases, and 3 bases lay outside the gene matches. Per the germline V gene, CDR1 is LNHNV and CDR2 is YYDKDF (reference sequence). The chain's CDR3 is CATSSAGGQETQYF. For the CDR3, the DNA is TGTGCCACCAGCAGTGCCGGGGGGCAAGAGACCCAGTACTTC.

J is TRBJ2-3 and V is TRBV5-1; D is unclear. Germline values: CDR1 SGHRS, CDR2 YFSETQ. V was clipped by 3 bases and J by 5 bases, with 13 bases between them. The CDR3 has 14 amino acids. CDR3 in amino acids: CASSSEQRVDTQYF. The CDR3 nucleotides are TGCGCCAGCAGCTCGGAACAGCGAGTAGATACGCAGTATTTT. The full variable domain, in which reference TRBV5-1 and TRBJ2-3 provide the parts outside the CDR3, is KAGVTQTPRYLIKTRGQQVTLSCSPISGHRSVSWYQQTPGQGLQFLFEYFSETQRNKGNFPGRFSGRQFSNSRSEMNVSTLELGDSALYLCASSSEQRVDTQYFGPGTRLTVL.

The chain has TRBV29-1 and TRBJ2-5, with TRBD2 matching over 8 bases. The CDR3 runs to 15 residues. V was pared by 0 bases and J by 1 base, with 4 bases of the junction left unmatched. CDR1 is SQVTM and CDR2 is ANQGSEA in the germline V gene. Written as DNA, the CDR3 is TGCAGCGTTGAAGACCATAGCGGGGCCCAAGAGACCCAGTACTTC. Translating gives CSVEDHSGAQETQYF. Full variable domain (outside the CDR3, taken from reference TRBV29-1 and TRBJ2-5): SAVISQKPSRDICQRGTSLTIQCQVDSQVTMMFWYRQQPGQSLTLIATANQGSEATYESGFVIDKFPISRPNLTFSTLTVSNMSPEDSSIYLCSVEDHSGAQETQYFGPGTRLLVL.

This chain links TRBV20-1 with TRBJ2-3; 9 bases fit TRBD1. Germline-derived CDR1 and CDR2 are DFQATT and SNEGSKA (reference sequence). The CDR3 runs to 15 residues. The J segment lost 5 bases and the V segment lost 6 bases, leaving 12 bases of the junction unmatched. The CDR3 DNA is TGCAGTGCGGGGGTTCGGGGACAGGGCTTAGATACGCAGTATTTT. It codes for CSAGVRGQGLDTQYF.

The sample holds a few counts of this clonotype. The rearrangement links TRBV7-2 to TRBJ2-7; no firm D call. Germline V gene sequence: CDR1 SGHTA, CDR2 FQGNSA. This CDR3 spans 16 amino acids. The V end lost 1 base, the J end lost 0 bases, and 13 bases lay between the germline ends. The chain's CDR3 is CASSLVLRTSSYEQYF. CDR3 nucleotides: TGTGCCAGCAGCTTAGTGTTGCGGACGAGCTCCTACGAGCAGTACTTC.

This clonotype was observed a few times. The chain links TRBV10-3 to TRBJ1-2; D is perhaps TRBD1 (5 bases). Germline assignment: CDR1 ENHRY and CDR2 SYGVKD. Trimming removed 2 bases from V and 4 bases from J, with 11 bases in between. CDR3 length: 14 amino acids. CDR3 sequence reads: CAISEGGTAYGYTF. DNA for the CDR3: TGTGCCATCAGTGAGGGGGGGACGGCCTATGGCTACACCTTC.

The V and J genes are TRBV5-1 and TRBJ2-3, with TRBD1 matching 8 bases. Germline CDR1 SGHRS, CDR2 YFSETQ. This CDR3 region has 14 residues. After removal of 4 bases from V and 4 bases from J, the junction contained 5 bases not matched to a gene. CDR3 sequence: CASSRDRLADTQYF. For the CDR3, the DNA is TGCGCCAGCAGCCGGGACAGGCTAGCAGATACGCAGTATTTT.

This clonotype was counted between two and nine times. This chain connects TRBV12-3 or TRBV12-4 to TRBJ2-1; D not certain. V lost 3 bases and J lost 2, with 5 bases in between. CDR3 length equals 13 residues. Here the CDR3 reads CASSLPPYNEQFF. The CDR3 nucleotides are TGTGCCAGCAGTTTGCCTCCCTACAATGAGCAGTTCTTC.

The rearrangement joins TRBV12-3 or TRBV12-4 to TRBJ2-7, with a tentative D call TRBD2 (6 bases). V dropped 6 bases and J dropped 6 bases, with 18 bases sitting between them. The CDR3 totals 14 residues. DNA of the CDR3: TGTGCCAGCAGACCGACCGGGAGCCCAGGCGAGCAGTACTTC. Its protein product is CASRPTGSPGEQYF.

The genes are TRBV28 and TRBJ1-3; perhaps TRBD1 as D (5 bases). The CDR3 runs to 12 residues. V lost 2 bases and J 13 bases, leaving 12 bases between the germline ends. Germline V gene sequence: CDR1 MDHEN, CDR2 SYDVKM. This CDR3 reads CASSLRERGIYF. The CDR3 DNA reads TGTGCCAGCAGTTTACGGGAGAGGGGAATATATTTT.

This clonotype was seen a handful of times. The chain recombines TRBV12-3 or TRBV12-4 with TRBJ2-3; 8 nucleotides match TRBD2. The CDR3 is 14 amino acids. Trimming cost V 7 bases and J 4 bases; bases outside gene matches: 7. The DNA for the CDR3 is TGTGCCAGCATAACGGGGGGGCCCGCAGATACGCAGTATTTT. Its protein product is CASITGGPADTQYF.

Here the CDR3 reads CASSPFHGGSTDTQYF. In DNA, the CDR3 is TGTGCCAGCAGCCCTTTTCACGGGGGAAGCACAGATACGCAGTATTTT. The genes are TRBV4-2 and TRBJ2-3, with a possible D match to TRBD2 (6 bases). The CDR3 spans 16 residues. V lost 4 bases and J 0 bases, leaving 14 bases between the germline ends. CDR1 LGHNA and CDR2 YNFKEQ come from the germline V gene.

The chain joins TRBV7-2 to TRBJ2-5; 11 bases fit TRBD2. The CDR3 is 15 residues long. Germline lookup yields CDR1 SGHTA and CDR2 FQGNSA. The J segment lost 4 bases and the V segment lost 5 bases, leaving 6 bases of the junction unmatched. The CDR3 DNA sequence: TGTGCCAGCAGCATACACGGGACTAGCGGAGAGACCCAGTACTTC. Residues: CASSIHGTSGETQYF.

This chain uses TRBV4-3 with TRBJ1-2; TRBD1 might be the D (6 bases). Trimming removed 4 bases at V and 0 bases at J, with 15 bases between. CDR1 and CDR2 (germline): LGHNA, YSLEER. The CDR3 contains 16 residues. The CDR3 protein is CASSRRPGQTNYGYTF. The CDR3, as DNA: TGCGCCAGCAGCCGGCGACCCGGACAGACTAACTATGGCTACACCTTC.

The J gene is TRBJ2-3, the V gene TRBV6-2 or TRBV6-3; D may match TRBD1 or TRBD2 (5 bases each). The CDR3 has 15 amino acids. Deletions cut 2 bases from V and 3 bases from J, with 12 bases between. Germline values: CDR1 MNHEY, CDR2 SVGEGT. The CDR3 here is CASSYARGMTDTQYF. CDR3 coding DNA: TGTGCCAGCAGTTACGCCCGGGGCATGACAGATACGCAGTATTTT.